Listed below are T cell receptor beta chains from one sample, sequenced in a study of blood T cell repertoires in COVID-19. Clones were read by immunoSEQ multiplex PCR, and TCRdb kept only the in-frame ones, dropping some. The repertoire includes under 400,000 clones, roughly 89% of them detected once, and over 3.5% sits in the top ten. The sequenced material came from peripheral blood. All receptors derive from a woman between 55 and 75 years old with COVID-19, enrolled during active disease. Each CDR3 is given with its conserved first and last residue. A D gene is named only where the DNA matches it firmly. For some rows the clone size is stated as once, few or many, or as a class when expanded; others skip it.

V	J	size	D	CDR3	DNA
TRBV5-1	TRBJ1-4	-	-	CASSFQTVKEKLFF	TGCGCCAGCAGCTTTCAGACAGTAAAGGAAAAACTGTTTTTT
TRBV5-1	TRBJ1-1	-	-	CASSLVAGSLNTEAFF	TGCGCCAGCAGCTTGGTGGCCGGGTCTCTGAACACTGAAGCTTTCTTT
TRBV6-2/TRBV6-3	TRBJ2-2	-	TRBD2	CASSYRTSGGAGELFF	TGTGCCAGCAGTTACCGGACTAGCGGGGGGGCCGGGGAGCTGTTTTTT
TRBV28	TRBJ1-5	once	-	CASSDQPQHF	TGTGCCAGTTCGGATCAGCCCCAGCATTTT
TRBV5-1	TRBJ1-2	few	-	CASSLVAGAGYGYTF	TGCGCCAGCAGCCTGGTGGCAGGGGCAGGCTATGGCTACACCTTC
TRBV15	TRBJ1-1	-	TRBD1	CATSRVRQGTEAFF	TGTGCCACCAGCAGAGTACGACAGGGGACTGAAGCTTTCTTT
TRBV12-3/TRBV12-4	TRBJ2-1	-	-	CASSFEVDEQFF	TGTGCCAGCAGTTTTGAAGTAGATGAGCAGTTCTTC
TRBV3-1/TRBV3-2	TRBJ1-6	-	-	CASSQGQWSSYNSPLHF	TGTGCCAGCAGCCAAGGTCAGTGGAGCTCCTATAATTCACCCCTCCACTTT
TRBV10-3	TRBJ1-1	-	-	CAISVRQTNTEAFF	TGTGCCATCAGTGTCCGTCAGACTAACACTGAAGCTTTCTTT
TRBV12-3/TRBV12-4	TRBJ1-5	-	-	CASSLGPGALKHF	TGTGCCAGCAGTTTAGGGCCGGGAGCCCTCAAGCATTTT
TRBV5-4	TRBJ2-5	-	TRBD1	CASSLAGTGGASREETQYF	TGTGCCAGCAGCTTGGCCGGGACAGGGGGCGCGTCACGGGAAGAGACCCAGTACTTC
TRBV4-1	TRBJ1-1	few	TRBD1	CASSQDRANTEAFF	TGCGCCAGCAGCCAGGACAGGGCGAACACTGAAGCTTTCTTT
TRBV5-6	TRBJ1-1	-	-	CASSLVAGGGTEAFF	TGTGCCAGCAGCTTGGTGGCGGGAGGCGGTACTGAAGCTTTCTTT
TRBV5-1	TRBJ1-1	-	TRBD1	CASSPQGGNTEAFF	TGCGCCAGCAGCCCCCAGGGGGGGAACACTGAAGCTTTCTTT
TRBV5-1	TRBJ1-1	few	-	CASSLVGTRGLNTEAFF	TGCGCCAGCAGCTTGGTTGGGACAAGGGGATTGAACACTGAAGCTTTCTTT
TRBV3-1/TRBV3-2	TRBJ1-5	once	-	CASSQDGGSQHF	TGTGCCAGCAGCCAAGACGGGGGTTCCCAGCATTTT
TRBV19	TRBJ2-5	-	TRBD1	CASSIRPQTGSETQYF	TGTGCCAGTAGTATACGTCCTCAGACAGGGTCGGAGACCCAGTACTTC
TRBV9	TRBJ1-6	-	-	CARRMGRISDSPLHF	TGTGCCAGAAGGATGGGCCGGATCTCGGATTCACCCCTCCACTTT
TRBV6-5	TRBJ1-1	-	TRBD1	CASSPGTDTEAFF	TGTGCCAGCAGTCCCGGGACAGACACTGAAGCTTTCTTT
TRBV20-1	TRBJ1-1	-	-	CSASMNTEAFF	TGCAGTGCTAGCATGAACACTGAAGCTTTCTTT
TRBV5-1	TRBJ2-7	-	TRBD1	CASSWGQGGFYEQYF	TGCGCCAGCAGCTGGGGACAGGGAGGGTTCTACGAGCAGTACTTC
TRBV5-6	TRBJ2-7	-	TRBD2	CASSPWTSGGGYEQYF	TGTGCCAGCAGCCCTTGGACTAGCGGGGGTGGCTACGAGCAGTACTTC
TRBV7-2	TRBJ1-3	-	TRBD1	CASTPDRALSGNTIYF	TGTGCCAGCACTCCCGACAGGGCTTTATCTGGAAACACCATATATTTT
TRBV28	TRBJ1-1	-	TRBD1	CASRLGQAAEAFF	TGTGCCAGCCGCCTCGGACAGGCGGCTGAAGCTTTCTTT
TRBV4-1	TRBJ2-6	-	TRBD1	CASSQDHRGSGANVLTF	TGCGCCAGCAGCCAGGACCACAGGGGTTCTGGGGCCAACGTCCTGACTTTC
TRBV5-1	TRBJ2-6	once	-	CASTNLQPAGANVLTF	TGCGCCAGCACCAACCTACAGCCGGCTGGGGCCAACGTCCTGACTTTC
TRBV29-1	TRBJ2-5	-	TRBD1	CSVRQGKGETQYF	TGCAGCGTTCGACAGGGTAAAGGGGAGACCCAGTACTTC